The text below deals with one T cell receptor (beta chain). Its target is not known. These data belong to a study of T cells in localized non-small cell lung cancer. This CDR3 contains 14 residues. Between the trimmed V and J ends, which lost 4 bases and 2 bases, there was a span of 12 bases. Germline V lookup: CDR1 SGHDT, CDR2 YYEEEE. Repertoires were generated with immunoSEQ multiplex PCR, while TCRdb's copy carries only in-frame clones and drops some. The sample lists 58,000 or so clones; 75% to 90% were seen once. Study-wide findings and caveats: In uninvolved adjacent lung, T cell clonality reached its highest value, exceeding tumor. As only one tumor region underwent sequencing, heterogeneity remains possible. A median about 54 of the top 100 tumor clones appeared in adjacent lung.

The TCR originated in a woman aged 40-69 years with stage I lung adenocarcinoma. The input for sequencing was peripheral blood, taken before any cancer treatment. V is TRBV5-6 and J is TRBJ1-2; D not certain. This chain's CDR3 is CASSDPNANYGYTF. The DNA of the CDR3 is TGTGCCAGCAGCGACCCGAACGCGAACTATGGCTACACCTTC.